This TCR beta chain was identified in a study of blood T cells in healthy people across ages. The overall study: The capture of about one barcoded beta molecule per two T cells was achieved by template switching. Regarding the study as a whole: Both higher diversity and more naive CD4+ cells marked long-lived donors when set against aged donors.

Through a sample-barcoded 5' primer and a J-beta primer mix, a second PCR was run for roughly 7 to 11 cycles. MiXCR, applied by TCRdb to the 5' RACE reads, yields one record per CDR3 protein. The sample consists of roughly 730,000 distinct CDR3 sequences, roughly three fifths of them appearing once. Regarding this clonotype: What it recognizes is unknown.

Source material: blood. This receptor was identified in a man aged 35 to 55 in good health.

CDR3 sequence: CATSMGLSYEQYF. CDR3 DNA: TGTGCCACCAGCATGGGGTTGTCCTACGAGCAGTACTTC. The rearrangement joins TRBV15 to TRBJ2-7; unclear D gene. Trimming pared 4 bases from V and 1 base from J, leaving 8 bases between. The CDR3 is 13 residues long. Per germline, CDR1 LNHNV and CDR2 YYDKDF (reference sequence).